This T cell receptor beta chain was identified in a study of shared clonotypes between healthy human individuals (TCRdb year 2020). Looking at the study overall: Two women and three men aged 18 to 49 years were included in the cohort. Different laboratories and diverse techniques were used to prepare libraries and sequence TCR repertoires, to increase sequencing depth and limit assay-specific biases. For each donor, three plates each were used for CD4 naive and CD4 memory, two plates were used for CD8 naive, and one plate was used for CD8 memory. Between about 0.94 and 10 billion PBMCs per donor were obtained by leukapheresis. To estimate repertoire size and how much clonotypes are shared between individuals, the study performed deep sequencing of blood TCR repertoires from 4 to 6 healthy adults. Results the study describes overall, beyond this receptor: Higher generation probabilities were observed for clonotypes shared by all four sorted-subset donors than for non-shared clonotypes. The genetic and exposure-history diversity represented was limited by the small number of donors. Based on pairwise subsampling, the degree of clonotype sharing among donors was expected to be affected by sequencing depth. Larger estimated clonotype richness was generally found for naive subsets than for memory subsets. Sampling was limited to blood, and TCR repertoires in tissue likely differ from TCR repertoires in blood. Rarefaction of sorted-subset datasets indicated incomplete sequencing despite the large sequencing depth. Across a handful of donors, roughly 5.1% of naive CD4, approximately 4% of naive CD8, under 2.5% of memory CD4, and about 0.44% of memory CD8 clonotypes were shared.

For the CD8 naive samples, CD45RO-negative cells were positively selected for CCR7, yielding a CD45RA+CCR7+ population from which TemRA cells were excluded. The donors were healthy, HIV-negative adults who had no recently reported acute infections or vaccinations. All donors were Caucasian adults living in Nashville, Tennessee, USA. After blood collection by leukapheresis, PBMCs were isolated using Ficoll-Histopaque density gradient centrifugation and then cryopreserved in the vapor phase of liquid nitrogen. Purity and quantity of every magnetically sorted T cell population were checked by analytical flow cytometry. Genomic DNA was isolated from every sorted fraction and measured by UV absorbance on a Nanodrop 2000c. With respect to this clone: Its antigen is unknown. No qualities accompany the bases; no much larger clone lies one base away.

The germline V gene encodes CDR1 MNHEY and CDR2 SMNVEV (reference sequence). Trimming accounts for 5 bases at V and 6 bases at J, while the number of junction bases matched to no gene is 9. The CDR3 starts with the cysteine, ends with the phenylalanine, and has 17 residues. Only CDR3 DNA remains: 51 bases, in frame from the first base. TCR CDR3 regions were amplified from genomic DNA by multiplex PCR using the deep immunoSEQ assay. Genomic DNA extracted from each cell subset was distributed evenly over all wells of several immunoSEQ 96-well plates, and each plate served as one replicate. For sorted subsets, approximately 190 ng of genomic DNA, equivalent to some 33,000 T cell genomes, went into each replicate PCR. Purified libraries were quantified with a Qubit 3.0 fluorometer, sized on a Bioanalyzer 2100, and re-quantified with the KAPA Library Quantification kit. Each immunoSEQ 96-well plate was sequenced on its own single-read 150-cycle Illumina NextSeq 550 flow cell. The paper's data handling went like this. The immunoSEQ output contained only junctional sequences without quality scores, so filtering could not match that applied to full-length reads. To assign V/J genes and CDR3, sequences were annotated against IMGT germline references using PyIR, a Python wrapper for IgBLAST v1.9. Reads with weak V/J assignments (E-value above 1e-6), missing CDR3, stop codons, out-of-frame junctions, or ambiguous translated residues were removed. V3J clonotypes were defined by identical inferred V gene, J gene, and CDR3 amino acid sequence. Percentage overlap between repertoires was calculated by dividing the number of shared unique clonotypes by the size of the smaller repertoire. Richness of each repertoire was evaluated using RTK rarefaction, the Chao1 estimator, and Recon v2.1 estimates of unobserved clonotypes. OLGA was used to compute generation probabilities for all TCRbeta clonotypes that the gDNA method yielded from a handful of donors. Sourced from immuneACCESS, this table was stored by TCRdb with only in-frame sequences that have V and J called. A share of the clones is absent; for the studies checked, an unresolved V gene accounts for under half, and the remainder has no known explanation. V and J calls and clone size are given by that table; D and trimming were obtained from the DNA. The sample has hundreds of thousands of clones on record, approximately 96% of them singletons. Jointly, the top ten make up roughly 0.12% of the sample.

This chain joins TRBV27 to TRBJ2-2; 13 nucleotides in the junction match TRBD2. Sequenced material: naive CD8+ T cells sorted from blood. The cell subset or site label for this specimen denotes: CD45RA+CCR7+. The receptor comes from a woman aged 30 to 39 in good health. The DNA sequence follows: TGTGCCAGCAGTCAAGGACTAGCGGGAGTCGCGGCCGGGGAGCTGTTTTTT. It specifies CASSQGLAGVAAGELFF.